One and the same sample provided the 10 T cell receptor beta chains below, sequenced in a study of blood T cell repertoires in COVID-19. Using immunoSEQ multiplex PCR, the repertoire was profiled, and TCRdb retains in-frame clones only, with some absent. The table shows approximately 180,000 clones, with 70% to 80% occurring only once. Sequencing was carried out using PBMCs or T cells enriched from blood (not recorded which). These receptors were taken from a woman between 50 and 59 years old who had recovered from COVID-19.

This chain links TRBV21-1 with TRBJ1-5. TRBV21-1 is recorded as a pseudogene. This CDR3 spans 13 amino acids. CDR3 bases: TGTGCCAGCAGCACAACCGGGTGTAGGTCCCAGCATTTT. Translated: CASSTTGCRSQHF.

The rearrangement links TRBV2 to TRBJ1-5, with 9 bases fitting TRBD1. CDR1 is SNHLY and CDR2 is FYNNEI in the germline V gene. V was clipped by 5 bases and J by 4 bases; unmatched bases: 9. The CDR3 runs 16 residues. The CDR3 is CASSPTGQGGNQPQHF. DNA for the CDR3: TGTGCCAGCAGTCCGACGGGACAGGGTGGGAATCAGCCCCAGCATTTT.

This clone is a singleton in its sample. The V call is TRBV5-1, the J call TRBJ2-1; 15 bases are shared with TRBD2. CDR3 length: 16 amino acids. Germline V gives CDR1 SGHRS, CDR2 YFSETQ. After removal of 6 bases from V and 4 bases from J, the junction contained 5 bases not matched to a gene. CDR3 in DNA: TGCGCCAGCACCGGACTAGCGGGAGGGTATTACAATGAGCAGTTCTTC. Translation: CASTGLAGGYYNEQFF.

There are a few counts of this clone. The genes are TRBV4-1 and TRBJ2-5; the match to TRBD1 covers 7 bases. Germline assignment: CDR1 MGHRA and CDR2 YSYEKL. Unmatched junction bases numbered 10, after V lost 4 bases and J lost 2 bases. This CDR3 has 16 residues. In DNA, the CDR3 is TGCGCCAGCAGCCTTAGGGGGACAGTTACACAAGAGACCCAGTACTTC. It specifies CASSLRGTVTQETQYF.

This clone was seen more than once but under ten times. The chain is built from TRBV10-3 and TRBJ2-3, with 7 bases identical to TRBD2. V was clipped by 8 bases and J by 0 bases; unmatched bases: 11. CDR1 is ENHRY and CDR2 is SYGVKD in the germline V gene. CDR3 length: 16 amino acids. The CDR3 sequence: CAIGSGGRSSTDTQYF. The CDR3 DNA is TGTGCCATCGGATCCGGCGGGAGATCTAGCACAGATACGCAGTATTTT.

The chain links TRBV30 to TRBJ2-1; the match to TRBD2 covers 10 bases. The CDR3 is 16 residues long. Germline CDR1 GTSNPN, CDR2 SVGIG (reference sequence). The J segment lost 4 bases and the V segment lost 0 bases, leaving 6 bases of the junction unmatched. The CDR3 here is CAWSVAGSGRYNEQFF. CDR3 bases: TGTGCCTGGAGTGTAGCCGGTAGCGGGAGGTACAATGAGCAGTTCTTC.

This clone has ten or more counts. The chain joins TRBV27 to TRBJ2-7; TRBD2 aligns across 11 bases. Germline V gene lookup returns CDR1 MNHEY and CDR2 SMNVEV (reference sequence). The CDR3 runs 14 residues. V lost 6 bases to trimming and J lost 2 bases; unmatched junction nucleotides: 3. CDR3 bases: TGTGCCAGCAGCGGGACTAGCGGTCCCTACGAGCAGTACTTC. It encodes CASSGTSGPYEQYF.

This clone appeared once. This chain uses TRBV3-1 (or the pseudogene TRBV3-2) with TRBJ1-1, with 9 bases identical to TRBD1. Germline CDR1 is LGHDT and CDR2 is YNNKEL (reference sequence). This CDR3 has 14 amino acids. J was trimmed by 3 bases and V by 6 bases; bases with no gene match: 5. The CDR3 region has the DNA TGTGCCAGCAGAACAGGGGGCTGGGACACTGAAGCTTTCTTT. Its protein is CASRTGGWDTEAFF.

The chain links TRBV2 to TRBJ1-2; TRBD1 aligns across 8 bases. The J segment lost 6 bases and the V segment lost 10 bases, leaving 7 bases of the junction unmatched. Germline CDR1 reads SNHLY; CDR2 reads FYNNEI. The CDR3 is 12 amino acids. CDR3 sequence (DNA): TGTGCCACCAGCCCGACAGGGGATGGCTACACCTTC. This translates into CATSPTGDGYTF.

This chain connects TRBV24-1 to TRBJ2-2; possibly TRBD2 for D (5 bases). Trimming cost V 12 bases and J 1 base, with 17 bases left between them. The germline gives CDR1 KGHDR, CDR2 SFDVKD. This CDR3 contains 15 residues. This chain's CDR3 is CASSKAGRNTGELFF. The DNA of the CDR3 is TGTGCCTCCTCCAAGGCGGGCAGGAACACCGGGGAGCTGTTTTTT.